These 21 T cell receptor beta chains came from one sample sequenced in a study of T cell responses to AZD1222 COVID-19 vaccine. Profiling relied on immunoSEQ multiplex PCR, and the TCRdb table lists in-frame clones only, not all of them. In the table there are fewer than 180,000 clones, over 75% of which are singletons. Material: peripheral blood, obtained 28 days after the second AZD1222 dose. Source of these receptors: an adult who received the AZD1222 COVID-19 vaccine.

The chain has TRBV4-2 and TRBJ1-6; TRBD1 matches at 9 bases. CDR1 and CDR2 from the germline V gene are LGHNA and YNFKEQ. V trimming: 0 bases; J trimming: 10 bases; junction bases outside the gene matches: 7. The CDR3 totals 16 residues. The CDR3 sequence: CASSQEEGQGLSPLHF. The CDR3 nucleotides are TGTGCCAGCAGCCAAGAGGAAGGACAGGGGTTGTCACCCCTCCACTTT.

The rearrangement uses TRBV5-6 and TRBJ1-5; D unresolved. V was pared by 0 bases and J by 7 bases, with 8 bases between. The CDR3 sequence is 13 residues long. Germline V CDR1 and CDR2: SGHDT, YYEEEE. The CDR3 protein is CASSLGGTQPQHF. CDR3 sequence (DNA): TGTGCCAGCAGCTTGGGGGGAACACAGCCCCAGCATTTT.

CDR3 bases: TGTGCCAGCAGCCAAAGCGGGGGGCTCAATGAGCAGTTCTTC. It specifies CASSQSGGLNEQFF. This rearrangement joins TRBV3-1 (or the pseudogene TRBV3-2) to TRBJ2-1, with 9 positions matching TRBD2. The CDR3 runs 14 residues. Germline V gives CDR1 LGHDT, CDR2 YNNKEL (reference sequence). V gave up 2 bases and J gave up 6 bases; unmatched junction bases: 2.

This sequence joins TRBV15 and TRBJ2-2; TRBD2 aligns across 11 bases. V shed 5 bases and J 9 bases; nucleotides not matched to a gene: 8. Germline assignment: CDR1 LNHNV and CDR2 YYDKDF (reference sequence). The CDR3 runs to 15 residues. The CDR3 region has the DNA TGTGCCACCAGCGGACAGGGGACTAGCGGTAGGGAGCTGTTTTTT. Its protein is CATSGQGTSGRELFF. Drawing the rest from reference TRBV15 and TRBJ2-2, the complete variable domain is DAMVIQNPRYQVTQFGKPVTLSCSQTLNHNVMYWYQQKSSQAPKLLFHYYDKDFNNEADTPDNFQSRRPNTSFCFLDIRSPGLGDTAMYLCATSGQGTSGRELFFGEGSRLTVL.

This chain uses TRBV28 with TRBJ1-3, with TRBD1 matching over 7 bases. Trimming cost V 5 bases and J 4 bases; bases outside gene matches: 2. Germline CDR1 and CDR2: MDHEN and SYDVKM. The CDR3 spans 13 residues. CDR3 sequence: CASSLQGGNTIYF. CDR3 bases: TGTGCCAGCAGTCTACAGGGGGGAAACACCATATATTTT.

J is TRBJ2-7 and V is TRBV6-5; TRBD1 agrees at 7 bases. Trimming cost V 2 bases and J 2 bases; bases outside gene matches: 3. The CDR3 runs 14 residues. Looked up from germline, CDR1 is MNHEY and CDR2 is SVGAGI. CDR3 sequence reads: CASSYRGRTYEQYF. The DNA of the CDR3 is TGTGCCAGCAGTTACAGGGGGCGGACCTACGAGCAGTACTTC.

This clone occurred once. The chain couples TRBV30 to TRBJ1-1; D remains unclear. Germline CDR1 reads GTSNPN; CDR2 reads SVGIG (reference sequence). The CDR3 totals 13 residues. The V end lost 4 bases, the J end lost 3 bases, and 12 bases lay between the germline ends. The CDR3: CAWIANMYTEAFF. DNA for the CDR3: TGTGCCTGGATCGCAAACATGTACACTGAAGCTTTCTTT.

V gene TRBV5-1 combines with J gene TRBJ2-1; D unclear. Germline V gene sequence: CDR1 SGHRS, CDR2 YFSETQ. CDR3 length: 14 amino acids. The V and J ends lost 4 bases and 7 bases respectively, with 15 bases between them. The chain's CDR3 is CASSPGRALNEQFF. The CDR3 nucleotides read TGCGCCAGCAGCCCCGGAAGGGCATTGAATGAGCAGTTCTTC.

V and J are TRBV5-1 and TRBJ2-1; D possibly corresponds to TRBD1 (5 bases). CDR1 is SGHRS, CDR2 YFSETQ, per germline. Trimming took 0 bases from V and 10 from J, leaving 11 bases between them. The CDR3 consists of 13 residues. The CDR3 DNA follows: TGCGCCAGCAGCTTGGAAGGGGCTGTCGAGCAGTTCTTC. This translates into CASSLEGAVEQFF.

This rearrangement joins TRBV29-1 to TRBJ2-1, with 9 bases lining up with TRBD2. This CDR3 region has 14 residues. Germline V gene sequence: CDR1 SQVTM, CDR2 ANQGSEA. The ends lost 7 bases at V and 7 bases at J; junction bases unmatched: 11. CDR3 protein: CSAMGLANPNEQFF. CDR3 nucleotide sequence: TGCAGCGCTATGGGACTAGCAAATCCGAATGAGCAGTTCTTC.

The chain joins TRBV5-1 to TRBJ1-2; the D gene is possibly TRBD1 (5 bases). From germline, CDR1 is SGHRS and CDR2 YFSETQ. Trimming took 0 bases from V and 6 from J, leaving 12 bases between them. This CDR3 contains 14 residues. The CDR3 here is CASSLEVRGHGYTF. CDR3 DNA: TGCGCCAGCAGCTTGGAAGTGAGGGGACATGGCTACACCTTC.

V and J are TRBV15 and TRBJ2-7; tentative D call: TRBD1 (5 bases). Germline loops: CDR1 LNHNV, CDR2 YYDKDF (reference sequence). V shed 0 bases and J shed 6 bases, with 12 bases lying between them. The CDR3 loop spans 14 amino acids. The chain's CDR3 is CATSRDRKGPEQYF. CDR3 nucleotide sequence: TGTGCCACCAGCAGAGATCGGAAGGGGCCCGAGCAGTACTTC.

The rearrangement links TRBV24-1 to TRBJ2-3; 8 bases are a match to TRBD2. Trimming at V came to 3 bases and at J to 3 bases, leaving 4 bases not matched to a gene. The V gene's germline CDR1 is KGHDR and CDR2 SFDVKD. This CDR3 comprises 15 residues. The CDR3 protein is CATSDGGGKTDTQYF. The CDR3 nucleotides read TGTGCCACCAGTGATGGCGGGGGGAAGACAGATACGCAGTATTTT.

The chain combines TRBV30 with TRBJ2-1; 10 bases line up with TRBD2. The CDR3 contains 16 residues. Germline loops: CDR1 GTSNPN, CDR2 SVGIG (reference sequence). Trimming removed 1 base from V and 8 bases from J; junction bases left unmatched: 11. CDR3 sequence (DNA): TGTGCCTGGAGTGCCACCCTAGCGGGAGCTCCCCATGAGCAGTTCTTC. It is translated as CAWSATLAGAPHEQFF.

This chain links TRBV3-1 (or the pseudogene TRBV3-2) with TRBJ2-1, with D tentatively TRBD1 (6 bases). V lost 4 bases and J 6 bases, leaving 16 bases between the germline ends. Germline assignment: CDR1 LGHDT and CDR2 YNNKEL (reference sequence). There are 15 residues in the CDR3. The chain's CDR3 is CASSLLGAVGNEQFF. Written as DNA, the CDR3 is TGTGCCAGCAGCCTGTTGGGGGCCGTTGGCAATGAGCAGTTCTTC.

The chain links TRBV29-1 to TRBJ2-1; 10 bases line up with TRBD1. From germline, CDR1 is SQVTM and CDR2 ANQGSEA. The trim removed 7 bases at V and 8 bases at J, leaving 17 bases unmatched. The CDR3 runs to 16 residues. CDR3 residues: CSAGWTWDRGSDEQFF. For the CDR3, the DNA is TGCAGCGCGGGCTGGACCTGGGACAGGGGTTCCGATGAGCAGTTCTTC.

The V call is TRBV4-1, the J call TRBJ1-5; TRBD1 might be the D (6 bases). CDR1 is MGHRA, CDR2 YSYEKL, per germline. Trimming left V 0 bases short and J 6 bases short, with 9 bases between. The CDR3 totals 14 residues. The chain's CDR3 is CASSQEQGFQPQHF. DNA of the CDR3: TGCGCCAGCAGCCAAGAACAGGGATTTCAGCCCCAGCATTTT.

The V and J genes are TRBV5-1 and TRBJ1-2; D gene ambiguous. The V end was cut by 0 bases, the J end by 4 bases, with 13 bases between. CDR3 size: 15 residues. Germline V CDR1 and CDR2: SGHRS, YFSETQ. The CDR3 nucleotides are TGCGCCAGCAGCTTGGACCCACTTGGTGGCTATGGCTACACCTTC. This translates into CASSLDPLGGYGYTF.

CDR3 sequence reads: CASSLPTSYEQYF. The CDR3 coding sequence is TGTGCCAGCAGCCTCCCAACTAGCTACGAGCAGTACTTC. The rearrangement uses TRBV5-4 and TRBJ2-7; D is possibly TRBD2 (5 bases). Germline V gives CDR1 SGHNT, CDR2 YYREEE (reference sequence). V was trimmed by 4 bases and J by 3 bases, leaving 11 bases between them. CDR3 size: 13 residues. Using reference TRBV5-4 and TRBJ2-7 for the parts outside the CDR3, the full variable domain is ETGVTQSPTHLIKTRGQQVTLRCSSQSGHNTVSWYQQALGQGPQFIFQYYREEENGRGNFPPRFSGLQFPNYSSELNVNALELDDSALYLCASSLPTSYEQYFGPGTRLTVT.

The chain uses TRBV5-4 and TRBJ1-3; D might be TRBD1 (5 bases). CDR3 length: 14 residues. The V end lost 3 bases, the J end lost 0 bases, and 7 bases lay between the germline ends. CDR1 is SGHNT, CDR2 YYREEE, per germline (reference sequence). CDR3 in amino acids: CASSSDNSGNTIYF. Written as DNA, the CDR3 is TGTGCCAGCAGCTCGGACAACTCTGGAAACACCATATATTTT.

The CDR3 loop reads CASSPPGQPATEAFF. The CDR3 DNA sequence: TGTGCCAGCTCACCACCGGGTCAGCCAGCTACTGAAGCTTTCTTT. The chain links TRBV18 to TRBJ1-1, with unresolved D. This CDR3 has 15 amino acids. Germline-derived CDR1 and CDR2 are KGHSH and LQKENI. V was pared by 0 bases and J by 5 bases, with 13 bases between.